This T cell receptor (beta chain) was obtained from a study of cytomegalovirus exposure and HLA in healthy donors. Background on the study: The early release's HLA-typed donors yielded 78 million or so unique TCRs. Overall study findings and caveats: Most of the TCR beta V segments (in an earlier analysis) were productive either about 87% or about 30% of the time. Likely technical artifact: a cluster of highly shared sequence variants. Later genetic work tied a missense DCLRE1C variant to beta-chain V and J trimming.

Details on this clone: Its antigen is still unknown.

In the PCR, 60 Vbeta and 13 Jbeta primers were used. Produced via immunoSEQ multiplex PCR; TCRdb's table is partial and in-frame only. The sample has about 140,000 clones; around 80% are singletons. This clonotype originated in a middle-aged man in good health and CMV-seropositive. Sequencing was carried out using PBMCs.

The CDR3 nucleotides are TGTGCCAGCAACCCCGACGGGGGGCGCCACACTGAAGCTTTCTTT. Encoded protein: CASNPDGGRHTEAFF. The chain has TRBV5-6 and TRBJ1-1; TRBD1 might be the D (6 bases). The CDR3 runs to 15 residues. Between the trimmed V and J ends, which lost 6 bases and 3 bases, there was a span of 18 bases. CDR1 and CDR2 from the germline V gene are SGHDT and YYEEEE.